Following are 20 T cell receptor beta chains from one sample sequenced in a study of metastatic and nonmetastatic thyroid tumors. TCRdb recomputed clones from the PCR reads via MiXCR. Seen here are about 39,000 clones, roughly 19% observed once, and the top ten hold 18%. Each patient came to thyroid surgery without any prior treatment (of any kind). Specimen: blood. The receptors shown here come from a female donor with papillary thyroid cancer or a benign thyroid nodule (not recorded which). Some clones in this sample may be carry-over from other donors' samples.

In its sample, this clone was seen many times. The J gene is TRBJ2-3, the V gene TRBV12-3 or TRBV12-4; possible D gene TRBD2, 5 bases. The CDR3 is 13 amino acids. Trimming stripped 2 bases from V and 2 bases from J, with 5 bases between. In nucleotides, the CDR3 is TGTGCCAGCAGTTTACTAGCCACAGATACGCAGTATTTT. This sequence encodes CASSLLATDTQYF.

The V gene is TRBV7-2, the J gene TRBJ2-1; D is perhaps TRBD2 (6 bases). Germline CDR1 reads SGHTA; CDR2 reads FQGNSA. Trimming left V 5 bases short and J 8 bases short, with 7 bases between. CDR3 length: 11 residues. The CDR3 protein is CASSGRYEQFF. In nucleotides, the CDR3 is TGTGCCAGCAGCGGGAGGTATGAGCAGTTCTTC.

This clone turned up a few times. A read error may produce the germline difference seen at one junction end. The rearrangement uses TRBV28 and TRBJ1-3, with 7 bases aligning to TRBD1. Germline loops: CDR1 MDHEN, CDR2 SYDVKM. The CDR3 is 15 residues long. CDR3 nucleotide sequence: TGTGTCAGCAGGGGGGGCGACATGACTGGAAACACCATATATTTT. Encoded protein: CVSRGGDMTGNTIYF.

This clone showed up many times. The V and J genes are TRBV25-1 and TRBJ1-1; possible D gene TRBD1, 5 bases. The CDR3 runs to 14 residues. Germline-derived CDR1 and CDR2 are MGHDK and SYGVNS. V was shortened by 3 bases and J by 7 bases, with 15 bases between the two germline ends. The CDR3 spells CASSDPSGRDEAFF. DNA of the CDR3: TGTGCCAGCAGTGACCCCTCGGGACGGGATGAAGCTTTCTTT.

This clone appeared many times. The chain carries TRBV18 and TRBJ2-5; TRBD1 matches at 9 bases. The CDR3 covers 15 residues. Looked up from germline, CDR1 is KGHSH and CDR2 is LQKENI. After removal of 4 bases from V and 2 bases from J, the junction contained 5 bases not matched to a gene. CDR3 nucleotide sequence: TGTGCCAGCTCACGACAGGGGGGCCGGCAAGAGACCCAGTACTTC. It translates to CASSRQGGRQETQYF.

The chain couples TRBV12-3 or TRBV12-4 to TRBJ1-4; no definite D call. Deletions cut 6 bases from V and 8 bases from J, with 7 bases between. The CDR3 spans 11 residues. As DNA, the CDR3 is TGTGCCAGCAGCCTCGGGGAAAAACTGTTTTTT. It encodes CASSLGEKLFF.

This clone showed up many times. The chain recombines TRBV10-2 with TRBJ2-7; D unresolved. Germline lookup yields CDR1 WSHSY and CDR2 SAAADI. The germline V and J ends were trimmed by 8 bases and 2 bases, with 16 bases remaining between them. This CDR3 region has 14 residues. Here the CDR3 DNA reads TGCGCCAGCGGTGTCACCTCCACCCCCTACGAGCAGTACTTC. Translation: CASGVTSTPYEQYF.

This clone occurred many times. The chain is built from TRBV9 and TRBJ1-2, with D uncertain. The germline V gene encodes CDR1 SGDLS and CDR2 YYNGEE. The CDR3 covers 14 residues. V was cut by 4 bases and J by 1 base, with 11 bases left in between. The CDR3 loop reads CASSPTGNNYGYTF. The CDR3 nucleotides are TGTGCCAGCAGCCCCACCGGAAATAACTATGGCTACACCTTC.

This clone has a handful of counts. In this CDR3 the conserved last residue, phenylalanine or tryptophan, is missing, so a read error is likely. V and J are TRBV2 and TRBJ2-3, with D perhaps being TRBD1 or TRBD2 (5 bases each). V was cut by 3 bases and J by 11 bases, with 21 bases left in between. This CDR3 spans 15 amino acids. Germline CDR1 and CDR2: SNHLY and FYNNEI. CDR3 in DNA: TGTGCCAGCAGTGAGACGGGGTCTAGCACAGGTAAGCAGTATTCT. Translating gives CASSETGSSTGKQYS.

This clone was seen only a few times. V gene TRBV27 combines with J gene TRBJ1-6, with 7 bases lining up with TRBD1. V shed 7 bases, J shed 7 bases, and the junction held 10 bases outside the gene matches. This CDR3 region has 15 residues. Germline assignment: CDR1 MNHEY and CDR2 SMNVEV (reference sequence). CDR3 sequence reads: CASIGSGTANSPLHF. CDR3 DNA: TGTGCCAGCATAGGATCCGGGACAGCGAATTCACCCCTCCACTTT.

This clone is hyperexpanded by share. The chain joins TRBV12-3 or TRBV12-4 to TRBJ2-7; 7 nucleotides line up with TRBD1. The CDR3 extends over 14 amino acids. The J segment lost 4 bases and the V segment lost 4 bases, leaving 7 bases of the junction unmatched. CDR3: CASSYRGREYEQYF. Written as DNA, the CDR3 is TGTGCCAGCAGTTACAGGGGACGGGAATACGAGCAGTACTTC.

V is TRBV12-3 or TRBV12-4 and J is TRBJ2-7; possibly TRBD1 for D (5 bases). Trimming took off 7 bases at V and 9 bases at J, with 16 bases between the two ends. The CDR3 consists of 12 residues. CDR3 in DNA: TGTGCCAGCATCATGGACATGGTCGCGCAGTACTTC. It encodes CASIMDMVAQYF.

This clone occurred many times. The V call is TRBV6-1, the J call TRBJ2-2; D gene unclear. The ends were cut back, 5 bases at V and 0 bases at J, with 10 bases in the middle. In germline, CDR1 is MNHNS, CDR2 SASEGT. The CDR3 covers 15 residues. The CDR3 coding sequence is TGTGCCAGCAGTACAACACTTGCGAACACCGGGGAGCTGTTTTTT. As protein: CASSTTLANTGELFF.

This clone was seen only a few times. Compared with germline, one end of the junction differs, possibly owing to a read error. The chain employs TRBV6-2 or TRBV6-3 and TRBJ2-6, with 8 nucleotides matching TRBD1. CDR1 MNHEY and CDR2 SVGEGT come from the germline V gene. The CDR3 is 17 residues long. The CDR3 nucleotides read TGTGCCAGCAGTTATGCCGGCAGGGGGCCTGGGGCCAACGTCATGACTTTC. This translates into CASSYAGRGPGANVMTF.

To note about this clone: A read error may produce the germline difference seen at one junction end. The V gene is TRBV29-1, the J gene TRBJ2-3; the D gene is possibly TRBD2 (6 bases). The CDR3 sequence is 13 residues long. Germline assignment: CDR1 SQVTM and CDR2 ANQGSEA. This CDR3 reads CGGRTSGTDTQYF. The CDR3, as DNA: TGTGGGGGGAGGACTTCCGGCACAGATACGCAGTATTTT.

DNA of the CDR3: TGTGCCACCAGTGGTACGACAGCCTCGAACACCGGGGAGCTGTTTTTT. Translation: CATSGTTASNTGELFF. The V gene is TRBV24-1, the J gene TRBJ2-2; possibly TRBD1 for D (5 bases). Germline CDR1 is KGHDR and CDR2 is SFDVKD. The V gene lost 5 bases and the J gene lost 0 bases, with 12 bases spanning the gap. The CDR3 runs 16 residues.

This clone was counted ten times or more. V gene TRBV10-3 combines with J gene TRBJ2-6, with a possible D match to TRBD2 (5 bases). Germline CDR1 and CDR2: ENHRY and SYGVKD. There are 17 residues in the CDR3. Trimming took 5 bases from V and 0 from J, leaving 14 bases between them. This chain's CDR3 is CAISPRLGSSGANVLTF. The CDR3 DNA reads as TGTGCCATCAGTCCACGGTTAGGGAGCTCTGGGGCCAACGTCCTGACTTTC.

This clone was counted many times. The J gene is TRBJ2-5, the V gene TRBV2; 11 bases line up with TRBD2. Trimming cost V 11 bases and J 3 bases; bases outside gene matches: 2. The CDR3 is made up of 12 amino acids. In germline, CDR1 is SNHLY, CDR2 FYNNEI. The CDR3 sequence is CAWGLAEETQYF. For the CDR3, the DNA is TGTGCCTGGGGACTAGCGGAAGAGACCCAGTACTTC. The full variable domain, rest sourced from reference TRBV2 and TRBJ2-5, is EPEVTQTPSHQVTQMGQEVILRCVPISNHLYFYWYRQILGQKVEFLVSFYNNEISEKSEIFDDQFSVERPDGSNFTLKIRSTKLEDSAMYFCAWGLAEETQYFGPGTRLLVL.

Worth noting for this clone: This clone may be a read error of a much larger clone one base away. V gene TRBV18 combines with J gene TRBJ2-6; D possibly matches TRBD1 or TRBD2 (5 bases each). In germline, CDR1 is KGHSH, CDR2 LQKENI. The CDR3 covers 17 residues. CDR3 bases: TGTGCCAGCTCACCTCTGTCGGGATCACCTGGGGCCAACTTCCTGACTTTC. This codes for CASSPLSGSPGANFLTF. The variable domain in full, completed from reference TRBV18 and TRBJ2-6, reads NAGVMQNPRHLVRRRGQEARLRCSPMKGHSHVYWYRQLPEEGLKFMVYLQKENIIDESGMPKERFSAEFPKEGPSILRIQQVVRGDSAAYFCASSPLSGSPGANFLTFGAGSRLTVL.

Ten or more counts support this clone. The CDR3 nucleotides are TGTGCCAGCAGTTCCACGGCGTCCTACAATGAGCAGTTCTTC. Translation: CASSSTASYNEQFF. This chain joins TRBV7-2 and TRBJ2-1; D not resolved. V was cut by 6 bases and J by 1 base, with 10 bases left in between. The CDR3 runs to 14 residues. Germline values: CDR1 SGHTA, CDR2 FQGNSA. The full variable domain, in which reference TRBV7-2 and TRBJ2-1 provide the parts outside the CDR3, is GAGVSQSPSNKVTEKGKDVELRCDPISGHTALYWYRQSLGQGLEFLIYFQGNSAPDKSGLPSDRFSAERTGGSVSTLTIQRTQQEDSAVYLCASSSTASYNEQFFGPGTRLTVL.